This T cell receptor (beta chain) was found in a study of neurological immune-mediated disorders. Regarding the study as a whole: No CDR3 amino acid sequences recurred among expanded clones across subjects, suggesting private repertoires in all groups.

This clonotype has a count of ten or more. Antigen specificity is unknown. Over 170 million TCR-beta sequences from 15-18 subjects were obtained in each sequencing run. Via MiXCR, TCRdb re-called the 5' RACE reads, giving one row per CDR3 protein. Among 49,000 or so distinct CDR3 sequences listed, roughly 17% were seen once. It was from 2 million PBMCs stored at -80 C that the unsorted libraries were obtained. The CDR3 covers 14 residues. Unmatched junction bases numbered 6, after V lost 4 bases and J lost 4 bases. CDR1 is SGHRS, CDR2 YFSETQ, per germline. Sequenced material: PBMCs. This rearrangement joins TRBV5-1 to TRBJ1-2; TRBD1 matches at 8 bases. This TCR was recovered from a man aged 55 to 69 in good health. In DNA, the CDR3 is TGCGCCAGCAGCCCGGGACAGGATCTCTATGGCTACACCTTC. Its protein is CASSPGQDLYGYTF.